These T cell receptor beta chains were read from a single sample in a study of identical twins. MiXCR was run by TCRdb on the 5' RACE reads, yielding one entry per CDR3 protein. In the table there are a few hundred thousand distinct CDR3 sequences, 9.6% of which are singletons. These sequences were also reported in another study, on yellow fever vaccine responses in identical twins.

Sequencing used PBMCs. The source of these receptors is a young woman in good health. Each CDR3 is given with its conserved first and last residue. The D gene is left open where the match is weak. Size values are once, few and many counts, or a class for expanded clones, and some rows have none.

TRBV4-2,few,TRBD1,TRBJ2-5,TGTGCCAGCAGCCAAGTCCCCCCGGGACAGGGCCACCAGTACTTC,CASSQVPPGQGHQYF
TRBV20-1,NA,TRBD1,TRBJ1-1,TGCAGTGCTAGGTCTCCGCCATTCCAGGGGGTTACTGAAGCTTTCTTT,CSARSPPFQGVTEAFF
TRBV6-2/TRBV6-3,few,NA,TRBJ2-7,TGTGCCAGCAGGGCCCCTCTCGGCGAGCAGTACTTC,CASRAPLGEQYF
TRBV7-6,NA,NA,TRBJ1-1,TGTGCCAGCAGCTTATACGGGAAGAACACTGAAGCTTTCTTT,CASSLYGKNTEAFF
TRBV7-2,many,TRBD1,TRBJ2-7,TGTGCCAGCAGCTTAGGACAGGGACCCGTTATCTACGAGCAGTACTTC,CASSLGQGPVIYEQYF
TRBV11-2,NA,NA,TRBJ2-5,TGTGCCAGCAGCGAAGACGTACAAGAGACCCAGTACTTC,CASSEDVQETQYF
TRBV5-1,many,NA,TRBJ1-5,TGCGCCAGCAGTTTATGGACAGATCAGCCCCAGCATTTT,CASSLWTDQPQHF
TRBV12-3/TRBV12-4,many,NA,TRBJ2-3,TGTGCCAGCAGTCTCAGGACACAGACAGATACGCAGTATTTT,CASSLRTQTDTQYF
TRBV4-3,many,TRBD2,TRBJ2-7,TGCGCCAGCAGCCAAGATAGGACTAGCGGCTACGAGCAGTACTTC,CASSQDRTSGYEQYF
TRBV3-1,many,NA,TRBJ2-5,TGTGCCAGCAGCCAAGGACTCCGCGCTGAGACCCAGTACTTC,CASSQGLRAETQYF
TRBV20-1,few,TRBD1,TRBJ1-2,TGCAGTGCGATACCGGGACAGGGTATGTTTCGTGGCTACACCTTC,CSAIPGQGMFRGYTF
TRBV6-6,many,NA,TRBJ2-5,TGTGCCAGCAGTAACCCCCCTCCTGAGACCCAGTACTTC,CASSNPPPETQYF
TRBV27,few,TRBD2,TRBJ2-7,TGTGCCAGCCGAGGTAGCGGGAACGAGCAGTACTTC,CASRGSGNEQYF
TRBV7-2,many,NA,TRBJ2-1,TGTGCCAGCAGCGAGGGACTTCTCAATGAGCAGTTCTTC,CASSEGLLNEQFF
TRBV7-8,NA,NA,TRBJ2-7,TGTGCCAGCAGCTTAGTGGAAAGGGGTTTGGGTATGCCAAGCTCCTACGAGCAGTACTTC,CASSLVERGLGMPSSYEQYF
TRBV5-1,many,NA,TRBJ2-5,TGCGCCAGCAGCTCACAGGGAACAGAGACCCAGTACTTC,CASSSQGTETQYF
TRBV7-8,many,TRBD2,TRBJ2-1,TGTGCCAGCAGCTTACTAGCGGGGGGAGGATACAATGAGCAGTTCTTC,CASSLLAGGGYNEQFF
TRBV15,many,TRBD1,TRBJ1-4,TGTGCCACCAGGGTTGGAGGGGGCTATGAAAAACTGTTTTTT,CATRVGGGYEKLFF
TRBV29-1,NA,NA,TRBJ2-1,TGCAGCGATAGCCGCTACAATGAGCAGTTCTTC,CSDSRYNEQFF
TRBV20-1,many,NA,TRBJ2-7,TGCAGTGCTAGGGGAGGCTCCCGACCCTCCTACGAGCAGTACTTC,CSARGGSRPSYEQYF
TRBV18,many,TRBD1,TRBJ1-5,TGTGCCAGCTCACCGGACAGGGTTGGTCCGCCCCAGCATTTT,CASSPDRVGPPQHF
TRBV15,many,TRBD1,TRBJ2-4,TGTGCCACCAGCAGAGGATCGAGGACAGGAACGTTTACGCTAGCCAAAAACATTCAGTACTTC,CATSRGSRTGTFTLAKNIQYF
TRBV7-2,few,NA,TRBJ2-7,TGTGCCAGCAGCTCCCCCACGGGGAGTAGATACGAGCAGTACTTC,CASSSPTGSRYEQYF
TRBV20-1,few,NA,TRBJ2-3,TGCAGTGCCCCCCTAGAGAGTCGGACAGATACGCAGTATTTT,CSAPLESRTDTQYF
TRBV3-1,many,TRBD2,TRBJ2-1,TGTGCCAGCAGCGGTCTGGAGCGGGAGGACTCCAGGTGGTACAATGAGCAGTTCTTC,CASSGLEREDSRWYNEQFF
TRBV14,many,NA,TRBJ2-1,TGTGCCAGCAGCCACCAAGATGGCCCCCCCTACAATGAGCAGTTCTTC,CASSHQDGPPYNEQFF
TRBV7-2,few,TRBD1,TRBJ2-7,TGTGCCAGCAGCTTAGCCGGACAGGTAGGGGGCGAGCAGTACTTC,CASSLAGQVGGEQYF
TRBV6-5,many,NA,TRBJ2-1,TGTGCCAGCAGTTACTCGTCATCAGGGGCCCCCTACAATGAGCAGTTCTTC,CASSYSSSGAPYNEQFF
TRBV12-3/TRBV12-4,many,NA,TRBJ1-4,TGTGCCAGCAGTTTATTAGGGGGATCTGCAACTAATGAAAAACTGTTTTTT,CASSLLGGSATNEKLFF
TRBV4-2,many,NA,TRBJ1-1,TGTGCCAGCAGCCAAGGGGATCCCATGAACACTGAAGCTTTCTTT,CASSQGDPMNTEAFF
TRBV5-1,many,TRBD2,TRBJ2-3,TGCGCCAGCAGCTTGGCGGCGGGGGAAGATACGCAGTATTTT,CASSLAAGEDTQYF
TRBV7-2,many,TRBD2,TRBJ2-1,TGTGCCAGCAGCTTCAAGCGGGGGCCCTACAATGAGCAGTTCTTC,CASSFKRGPYNEQFF
TRBV5-6,few,NA,TRBJ2-3,TGTGCCAGCAGCTTGTATCGTCAGTTTTTCCCCGATACGCAGTATTTT,CASSLYRQFFPDTQYF
TRBV27,few,TRBD2,TRBJ2-7,TGTGCCAGCACCCCCCAAGGACTAGCCAACTACGAGCAGTACTTC,CASTPQGLANYEQYF
TRBV29-1,NA,NA,TRBJ1-4,TGCAGCGTTGCCCCCAATCTAGGGGAAAAACTGTTTTTT,CSVAPNLGEKLFF
TRBV7-9,many,NA,TRBJ2-2,TGTGCCAGCAGCTTATCGGGAGCCGGGGAGCTGTTTTTT,CASSLSGAGELFF